The 14 T cell receptor beta chains below were found in one sample sequenced in a study of blood T cell repertoires in COVID-19. Data came from immunoSEQ multiplex PCR; TCRdb stores just in-frame clones and leaves some out. The sample carries some 700,000 clones, 85% to 90% recorded once. Sequenced material: peripheral blood. The source is a woman aged 18-29 years with acute or convalescent COVID-19.

The chain has TRBV3-1 (or the pseudogene TRBV3-2) and TRBJ1-2; TRBD1 is a possible D gene (6 bases). Germline V gene sequence: CDR1 LGHDT, CDR2 YNNKEL (reference sequence). There are 13 residues in the CDR3. Between the trimmed V and J ends, which lost 0 bases and 8 bases, there was a span of 10 bases. DNA for the CDR3: TGTGCCAGCAGCCAAGAACAGGGTCTAGGCTACACCTTC. This sequence encodes CASSQEQGLGYTF.

V usage is TRBV14 and J usage is TRBJ1-2; a weak D match, TRBD1 (5 bases). CDR3 length: 13 residues. CDR1 SGHDN and CDR2 FVKESK come from the germline V gene. V was clipped by 0 bases and J by 6 bases, with 8 bases between them. The CDR3 bases are TGTGCCAGCAGCCAAGACCGCAGGGATGGCTACACCTTC. Amino acid sequence: CASSQDRRDGYTF.

This chain links TRBV7-8 with TRBJ1-5; D is possibly TRBD1 (5 bases). Germline values: CDR1 SGHVS, CDR2 FQNEAQ. This CDR3 is built from 18 residues. Trimming took 2 bases from V and 4 from J, leaving 21 bases between them. The CDR3 sequence is CASSLREVTENINQPQHF. The CDR3 nucleotides are TGTGCCAGCAGCTTAAGAGAGGTGACAGAGAACATTAATCAGCCCCAGCATTTT.

This clone was recorded only once. This chain connects TRBV2 to TRBJ2-1; tentative D call: TRBD2 (6 bases). With 2 bases removed from V and 4 bases from J, the gap between germline ends came to 12 bases. Germline V lookup: CDR1 SNHLY, CDR2 FYNNEI. The CDR3 spans 15 residues. This CDR3 is CASSEFGGDYNEQFF. The CDR3 DNA follows: TGTGCCAGCAGTGAATTCGGGGGAGATTACAATGAGCAGTTCTTC. Full variable domain (remainder filled in from reference TRBV2 and TRBJ2-1): EPEVTQTPSHQVTQMGQEVILRCVPISNHLYFYWYRQILGQKVEFLVSFYNNEISEKSEIFDDQFSVERPDGSNFTLKIRSTKLEDSAMYFCASSEFGGDYNEQFFGPGTRLTVL.

V is TRBV19 and J is TRBJ1-1, with TRBD1 as a possible D gene (5 bases). Trimming stripped 9 bases from V and 5 bases from J, with 10 bases between. The CDR3 runs to 11 residues. Germline loops: CDR1 LNHDA, CDR2 SQIVND (reference sequence). Here the CDR3 DNA reads TGTGCCAGAAGACGGGGGACTGAAGCTTTCTTT. This translates into CARRRGTEAFF.

V gene TRBV14 combines with J gene TRBJ1-1, with D perhaps TRBD1 (5 bases). Trimming stripped 2 bases from V and 5 bases from J, with 15 bases between. The CDR3 loop spans 15 amino acids. The germline V gene has CDR1 SGHDN and CDR2 FVKESK. The CDR3, as DNA: TGTGCCAGCAGCCAACTGGGGGGGGTATGGACTGAAGCTTTCTTT. Translation gives CASSQLGGVWTEAFF.

The V and J genes are TRBV6-5 and TRBJ2-3, with TRBD1 matching over 10 bases. Trimming removed 6 bases from V and 3 bases from J; junction bases left unmatched: 6. The CDR3 sequence is 15 residues long. The germline V gene has CDR1 MNHEY and CDR2 SVGAGI. The CDR3 spells CASRLRTGGTDTQYF. CDR3 sequence (DNA): TGTGCCAGCAGGCTCCGGACAGGGGGTACAGATACGCAGTATTTT.

The rearrangement uses TRBV30 and TRBJ1-3, with 8 bases aligning to TRBD1. The CDR3 length is 13 residues. Germline CDR1 reads GTSNPN; CDR2 reads SVGIG (reference sequence). J lost 7 bases, V lost 4 bases, and 6 bases had no gene match. CDR3: CAWIRTGRNTIYF. Written as DNA, the CDR3 is TGTGCCTGGATCCGGACAGGGAGGAACACCATATATTTT.

This rearrangement joins TRBV14 to TRBJ2-4, with D tentatively TRBD1 (6 bases). Germline V gene sequence: CDR1 SGHDN, CDR2 FVKESK. The CDR3 loop spans 14 amino acids. Trimming removed 3 bases at V and 6 bases at J, with 12 bases between. CDR3 region: CASSHLRTVNIQYF. The CDR3 coding sequence is TGTGCCAGCAGCCATTTAAGGACAGTAAACATTCAGTACTTC.

The chain is built from TRBV6-5 and TRBJ1-1; D remains unclear. The germline V gene has CDR1 MNHEY and CDR2 SVGAGI. The germline V and J ends were trimmed by 2 bases and 3 bases, with 13 bases remaining between them. The CDR3 covers 15 residues. Written as DNA, the CDR3 is TGTGCCAGCAGTTACCGTCTCGGGAGGCACACTGAAGCTTTCTTT. It specifies CASSYRLGRHTEAFF.

The chain has TRBV6-5 and TRBJ2-2; D unclear. The germline V and J ends were trimmed by 0 bases and 5 bases, with 10 bases remaining between them. The CDR3 runs 15 residues. Germline CDR1 MNHEY, CDR2 SVGAGI. In nucleotides, the CDR3 is TGTGCCAGCAGTTACTCGATTGGAGATACCGGGGAGCTGTTTTTT. Translated, it gives CASSYSIGDTGELFF.

The chain carries TRBV29-1 and TRBJ1-1; tentatively, D is TRBD1 (6 bases). Germline lookup yields CDR1 SQVTM and CDR2 ANQGSEA. Trimming stripped 6 bases from V and 4 bases from J, with 18 bases between. This CDR3 region has 14 residues. This CDR3 is CSVKYRVEGTEAFF. As DNA, the CDR3 is TGCAGCGTGAAATACAGGGTAGAAGGCACTGAAGCTTTCTTT.

The chain combines TRBV5-1 with TRBJ2-2; D is ambiguous. This CDR3 spans 14 amino acids. The germline CDR1 and CDR2 sequences are SGHRS and YFSETQ. Trimming shortened V by 6 bases and J by 1 base, and 10 bases separated the two germline ends. Written as DNA, the CDR3 is TGCGCCAGCAACACGGGTGAGAACACCGGGGAGCTGTTTTTT. The encoded protein is CASNTGENTGELFF.

The J gene is TRBJ1-2, the V gene TRBV19; a weak D match, TRBD1 (6 bases). This CDR3 is 13 amino acids long. Between the trimmed V and J ends, which lost 2 bases and 6 bases, there was a span of 10 bases. Per germline, CDR1 LNHDA and CDR2 SQIVND (reference sequence). The CDR3 DNA reads as TGTGCCAGTAGTATACAGGGGTTAGATGGCTACACCTTC. This codes for CASSIQGLDGYTF.